This T cell receptor (beta chain) is drawn from a study of blood T cell repertoires in COVID-19. Study details: Researchers got acute and convalescent COVID-19 samples from the United States, Italy and Spain.

One Seattle source followed patients from active infection through their disease course. V was pared by 2 bases and J by 6 bases, with 10 bases of the junction left unmatched. This CDR3 region has 15 residues. Per germline, CDR1 SGHDT and CDR2 YYEEEE. Only one count was recorded for this clone. In the authors' workflow: Quantification of nucleated cells was approximated via reference gene primer amplification. Profiling relied on immunoSEQ multiplex PCR, and the TCRdb table lists in-frame clones only, not all of them. V and J calls and clone size are as listed in that table; D and trimming were resolved from the DNA. Among about 350,000 clones listed, about nine tenths were seen once.

The chain couples TRBV5-6 to TRBJ1-2, with 7 bases identical to TRBD1. The specimen was peripheral blood. The TCR sequence derives from an older woman with COVID-19, enrolled during active disease. CDR3 sequence (DNA): TGTGCCAGCAGCTTTGTCGGAGGGGGCGAGCATGGCTACACCTTC. Encoded protein: CASSFVGGGEHGYTF.